Below, 32 T cell receptor beta chains from the same sample are listed, as sequenced in a study of pediatric ulcerative colitis. One to two pinch biopsies were taken from the rectum during colonoscopy. Libraries were prepared by immunoSEQ multiplex PCR; TCRdb keeps only in-frame clonotypes and omits some of them. This sample has 15,000 to 20,000 clones, with about 76% found just once. Sequenced sample: gut tissue. The receptors were sampled from a girl aged 5-17 years with moderate ulcerative colitis.

The chain has TRBV19 and TRBJ2-7; possibly TRBD2 for D (6 bases). V was clipped by 4 bases and J by 2 bases, with 18 bases between them. Germline CDR1 reads LNHDA; CDR2 reads SQIVND (reference sequence). The CDR3 runs 16 residues. CDR3 DNA sequence: TGTGCCAGTAGTAAGGGGCTTGGGACTGGGCCCTACGAGCAGTACTTC. This translates into CASSKGLGTGPYEQYF. Using reference TRBV19 and TRBJ2-7 for the parts outside the CDR3, the full variable domain is DGGITQSPKYLFRKEGQNVTLSCEQNLNHDAMYWYRQDPGQGLRLIYYSQIVNDFQKGDIAEGYSVSREKKESFPLTVTSAQKNPTAFYLCASSKGLGTGPYEQYFGPGTRLTVT.

The chain links TRBV28 to TRBJ2-1; the match to TRBD2 covers 12 bases. Germline CDR1 reads MDHEN; CDR2 reads SYDVKM. Losses at the gene ends were 3 bases for V and 0 bases for J; bases not matched to a gene: 3. The CDR3 sequence is 17 residues long. The CDR3 here is CASSFGLAGISYNEQFF. In DNA form, the CDR3 reads TGTGCCAGCAGTTTCGGACTAGCGGGGATCTCCTACAATGAGCAGTTCTTC.

V gene TRBV5-1 combines with J gene TRBJ2-3, with 11 bases matching TRBD1. The CDR3 has 16 residues. Germline lookup yields CDR1 SGHRS and CDR2 YFSETQ. V gave up 4 bases and J gave up 5 bases; unmatched junction bases: 9. CDR3 sequence: CASSIGQGASIDTQYF. The CDR3 nucleotides are TGCGCCAGCAGCATAGGACAGGGGGCTTCAATAGATACGCAGTATTTT. The complete variable domain, with remaining parts taken from reference TRBV5-1 and TRBJ2-3, reads KAGVTQTPRYLIKTRGQQVTLSCSPISGHRSVSWYQQTPGQGLQFLFEYFSETQRNKGNFPGRFSGRQFSNSRSEMNVSTLELGDSALYLCASSIGQGASIDTQYFGPGTRLTVL.

As concerns this clone: A junction boundary mismatches the germline segment, possibly from a read error. The chain has TRBV7-7 and TRBJ2-5, with D unresolved. The CDR3 contains 12 residues. Germline V gene lookup returns CDR1 SSHAT and CDR2 FNYEAQ (reference sequence). The CDR3 DNA reads as TGTGCTAGCAGCCGTATCGGGGAGACCCAGTACTTC. This codes for CASSRIGETQYF.

This clone appeared a single time. The rearrangement uses TRBV5-5 and TRBJ2-7, with D maybe TRBD1 (5 bases). The CDR3 totals 12 residues. The V end lost 1 base, the J end lost 6 bases, and 8 bases lay between the germline ends. Germline CDR1 is SGHKS and CDR2 is YYEKEE (reference sequence). The CDR3 is CASSLTGLEQYF. The CDR3 DNA reads as TGTGCCAGCAGCTTGACAGGTCTCGAGCAGTACTTC.

The count of this clone is one. This chain connects TRBV6-1 to TRBJ2-7, with 11 bases fitting TRBD2. The CDR3 loop spans 15 amino acids. The V and J ends lost 6 bases and 3 bases, in that order; junction bases with no gene match: 7. The germline V gene has CDR1 MNHNS and CDR2 SASEGT. CDR3 sequence: CASRLTSGDLYEQYF. In DNA, the CDR3 is TGTGCCAGCAGGTTGACTAGCGGGGACCTCTACGAGCAGTACTTC.

This clone was counted between two and nine times. Sequence at one end of the junction differs from germline and may be a read error. V is TRBV2 and J is TRBJ2-2; 9 bases map to TRBD2. This CDR3 spans 16 amino acids. Germline V gene lookup returns CDR1 SNHLY and CDR2 FYNNEI. In nucleotides, the CDR3 is TGTGCCAGCACTGAACATGGCGGGGGGGGCACCGGGGAGCTGTTTTTT. This codes for CASTEHGGGGTGELFF.

This rearrangement joins TRBV6-1 to TRBJ1-1, with 7 positions matching TRBD1. Germline V CDR1 and CDR2: MNHNS, SASEGT. This CDR3 contains 14 residues. V lost 6 bases to trimming and J lost 4 bases; unmatched junction nucleotides: 8. The CDR3 DNA sequence: TGTGCCAGCAGCCGACAGGGAAGGGTCACTGAAGCTTTCTTT. This encodes CASSRQGRVTEAFF.

This chain uses TRBV5-6 with TRBJ1-1; D gene unclear. Trimming took 0 bases from V and 4 from J, leaving 7 bases between them. The CDR3 loop spans 13 amino acids. Germline V gene lookup returns CDR1 SGHDT and CDR2 YYEEEE. In DNA, the CDR3 is TGTGCCAGCAGCTTGGCCGCGGCCACTGAAGCTTTCTTT. Translation: CASSLAAATEAFF.

The rearrangement links TRBV4-1 to TRBJ1-2, with 9 positions matching TRBD1. Germline V gives CDR1 MGHRA, CDR2 YSYEKL. There are 14 residues in the CDR3. V shed 3 bases, J shed 6 bases, and the junction held 5 bases outside the gene matches. The CDR3 DNA reads TGCGCCAGCAGCCATTCGGGGACAGGGAATGGCTACACCTTC. The encoded protein is CASSHSGTGNGYTF.

About this clone itself: The sample has other DNA sequences that encode this CDR3 too. The chain uses TRBV9 and TRBJ2-5; D is unresolved. There are 14 residues in the CDR3. V dropped 0 bases and J dropped 3 bases, with 9 bases sitting between them. Germline CDR1 and CDR2: SGDLS and YYNGEE. The CDR3 DNA reads TGTGCCAGCAGCGTAGCTGGCCAGGAAGAGACCCAGTACTTC. Its protein is CASSVAGQEETQYF.

Only a few counts were recorded for this clone. This chain joins TRBV29-1 and TRBJ1-2; 9 bases line up with TRBD1. Germline V CDR1 and CDR2: SQVTM, ANQGSEA. The V segment lost 6 bases and the J segment 4 bases; nucleotides outside the gene matches: 15. The CDR3 contains 16 residues. CDR3 sequence (DNA): TGCAGCGTGAGGGGCAGGACAGGGGAGAGCGGCTATGGCTACACCTTC. It yields the protein CSVRGRTGESGYGYTF.

The chain links TRBV29-1 to TRBJ1-1; the D gene is possibly TRBD1 (6 bases). The CDR3 has 14 amino acids. In germline, CDR1 is SQVTM, CDR2 ANQGSEA. The germline V and J ends were trimmed by 3 bases and 0 bases, with 11 bases remaining between them. CDR3 region: CSVDDRRMNTEAFF. The CDR3 nucleotides read TGCAGCGTTGACGACAGGAGGATGAACACTGAAGCTTTCTTT.

DNA for the CDR3: TGTGCCAGCTCACCATTCGAAGGGACCCTCTATGGCTACACCTTC. Protein: CASSPFEGTLYGYTF. This chain joins TRBV18 and TRBJ1-2; the D gene is possibly TRBD1 (5 bases). The CDR3 extends over 15 amino acids. CDR1 and CDR2 (germline): KGHSH, LQKENI. Trimming stripped 2 bases from V and 4 bases from J, with 14 bases between. The variable domain in full, completed from reference TRBV18 and TRBJ1-2, reads NAGVMQNPRHLVRRRGQEARLRCSPMKGHSHVYWYRQLPEEGLKFMVYLQKENIIDESGMPKERFSAEFPKEGPSILRIQQVVRGDSAAYFCASSPFEGTLYGYTFGSGTRLTVV.

The chain couples TRBV29-1 to TRBJ1-2, with 11 bases aligning to TRBD1. Germline V gives CDR1 SQVTM, CDR2 ANQGSEA. Trimming took 5 bases from V and 3 from J; bases not matched to a gene: 11. This CDR3 comprises 16 residues. The CDR3 is CSVQRPGQGGHYGYTF. CDR3 DNA: TGCAGCGTTCAGAGACCGGGACAGGGGGGGCACTATGGCTACACCTTC.

The chain's CDR3 is CASSSIRTDRVYGYTF. DNA of the CDR3: TGTGCCAGCAGTTCAATCCGAACGGACAGGGTCTATGGCTACACCTTC. The rearrangement joins TRBV28 to TRBJ1-2; TRBD1 matches 8 bases. Per the germline V gene, CDR1 is MDHEN and CDR2 is SYDVKM. J gave up 4 bases and V 4 bases, and 11 bases lay outside the gene matches. This CDR3 comprises 16 residues.

The chain recombines TRBV21-1 with TRBJ2-5. TRBV21-1 is termed a pseudogene. The CDR3 contains 11 residues. CDR3 sequence (DNA): TGTGCCAGCAAGTGGAAGAACTCTCAGTACTTC. It is translated as CASKWKNSQYF.

The chain carries TRBV6-4 and TRBJ2-6, with D unclear. V gave up 3 bases and J gave up 0 bases, with 6 bases separating them. CDR3 length equals 15 residues. The germline V gene has CDR1 MRHNA and CDR2 SNTAGT. CDR3: CASSEGSSGANVLTF. In DNA, the CDR3 is TGTGCCAGCAGTGAGGGCAGCTCTGGGGCCAACGTCCTGACTTTC.

The chain carries TRBV7-9 and TRBJ2-3; D ambiguous. Germline lookup yields CDR1 SEHNR and CDR2 FQNEAQ (reference sequence). V was trimmed by 0 bases and J by 1 base, leaving 8 bases between them. The CDR3 is made up of 15 amino acids. CDR3 residues: CASSLALSGTDTQYF. In DNA, the CDR3 is TGTGCCAGCAGCTTAGCTCTAAGCGGCACAGATACGCAGTATTTT. The full variable domain, with the rest looked up from reference TRBV7-9 and TRBJ2-3, is DTGVSQNPRHKITKRGQNVTFRCDPISEHNRLYWYRQTLGQGPEFLTYFQNEAQLEKSRLLSDRFSAERPKGSFSTLEIQRTEQGDSAMYLCASSLALSGTDTQYFGPGTRLTVL.

The CDR3, as DNA: TGCGCCAGCCAGCGGGACGATTATGGCTACACCTTC. It translates to CASQRDDYGYTF. This chain uses TRBV10-2 with TRBJ1-2; D perhaps matches TRBD1 (5 bases). The CDR3 length is 12 residues. The germline V gene has CDR1 WSHSY and CDR2 SAAADI. The V end lost 8 bases, the J end lost 5 bases, and 12 bases lay between the germline ends.

This chain links TRBV5-1 with TRBJ1-3; D is unresolved. The V gene's germline CDR1 is SGHRS and CDR2 YFSETQ. V dropped 1 base and J dropped 2 bases, with 10 bases sitting between them. The CDR3 consists of 15 residues. The CDR3 loop is CASSLRLGTGNTIYF. As DNA, the CDR3 is TGCGCCAGCAGCTTGCGGTTGGGGACTGGAAACACCATATATTTT.

This clone was recorded a few times. The V and J genes are TRBV6-1 and TRBJ2-1, with 9 bases aligning to TRBD2. The CDR3 has 15 amino acids. Per germline, CDR1 MNHNS and CDR2 SASEGT. V lost 4 bases, J lost 5 bases, and 6 bases stayed unmatched. DNA for the CDR3: TGTGCCAGCAGTGGAATTAGCGGGAGCCACAATGAGCAGTTCTTC. It specifies CASSGISGSHNEQFF.

This sequence joins TRBV18 and TRBJ2-2; D is possibly TRBD1 (6 bases). CDR3 size: 15 residues. V was pared by 3 bases and J by 0 bases, with 8 bases between. Germline assignment: CDR1 KGHSH and CDR2 LQKENI. In DNA form, the CDR3 reads TGTGCCAGCTCACCTTCAGGGGCGAACACCGGGGAGCTGTTTTTT. Protein product: CASSPSGANTGELFF.

V is TRBV30 and J is TRBJ1-3; D remains ambiguous. This CDR3 contains 12 residues. V lost 2 bases and J 7 bases, leaving 9 bases between the germline ends. The germline V gene has CDR1 GTSNPN and CDR2 SVGIG (reference sequence). Written as DNA, the CDR3 is TGTGCCTGGAGTACCTCCAGCAACACCATATATTTT. Protein product: CAWSTSSNTIYF.

The V gene is TRBV28, the J gene TRBJ2-7; TRBD2 might be the D (5 bases). Germline lookup yields CDR1 MDHEN and CDR2 SYDVKM. The V end was cut by 4 bases, the J end by 4 bases, with 11 bases between. CDR3 length equals 13 residues. This CDR3 reads CASSSVEGYEQYF. The CDR3 bases are TGTGCCAGCAGTTCCGTCGAGGGTTACGAGCAGTACTTC.

This clone was counted a few times. V usage is TRBV4-1 and J usage is TRBJ2-1; 12 bases map to TRBD2. The V gene's germline CDR1 is MGHRA and CDR2 YSYEKL. The J segment lost 8 bases and the V segment lost 7 bases, leaving 9 bases of the junction unmatched. The length of the CDR3 is 15 residues. The CDR3, as DNA: TGCGCCAGCAACAACCCGACTAGCGGGAGCTATGAGCAGTTCTTC. This encodes CASNNPTSGSYEQFF.

The chain employs TRBV5-4 and TRBJ1-4, with D unresolved. V lost 9 bases to trimming and J lost 6 bases, with 12 bases between them. This CDR3 spans 12 amino acids. CDR1 is SGHNT, CDR2 YYREEE, per germline (reference sequence). CDR3 in amino acids: CATARGDEKLFF. In DNA, the CDR3 is TGTGCCACCGCTCGTGGAGATGAAAAACTGTTTTTT.

The chain has TRBV5-1 and TRBJ2-3; 8 bases align to TRBD1. Germline loops: CDR1 SGHRS, CDR2 YFSETQ. The V gene end was trimmed by 4 bases and the J gene end by 1 base; junction bases not matched to a gene: 5. The CDR3 extends over 15 amino acids. CDR3 in DNA: TGCGCCAGCAGCAGTCAGGGGGCTGGCACAGATACGCAGTATTTT. This gives the protein CASSSQGAGTDTQYF.

This clone came up a few times. DNA of the CDR3: TGTGCCAGCGCTAAGGGACAGGGGTTGAACACTGAAGCTTTCTTT. Its translation is CASAKGQGLNTEAFF. The chain joins TRBV5-4 to TRBJ1-1; 10 positions match TRBD1. The ends lost 7 bases at V and 0 bases at J; junction bases unmatched: 6. The germline CDR1 and CDR2 sequences are SGHNT and YYREEE (reference sequence). This CDR3 has 15 residues.

V usage is TRBV2 and J usage is TRBJ2-6; no firm D call. The germline gives CDR1 SNHLY, CDR2 FYNNEI. The CDR3 sequence is 15 residues long. Trimming cost V 5 bases and J 2 bases, with 10 bases left between them. The CDR3 bases are TGTGCCAGCAGTATCTCGCCCACTGGGGCCAACGTCCTGACTTTC. Translated, it gives CASSISPTGANVLTF.

This clone turned up a few times. J is TRBJ2-1 and V is TRBV5-1, with TRBD2 matching 12 bases. The V gene end was trimmed by 0 bases and the J gene end by 9 bases; junction bases not matched to a gene: 1. The CDR3 is 14 residues long. Germline V CDR1 and CDR2: SGHRS, YFSETQ. CDR3 sequence reads: CASSLELAGGEQFF. CDR3 nucleotides: TGCGCCAGCAGCTTGGAACTAGCGGGAGGTGAGCAGTTCTTC.

This clone was observed a single time. The chain has TRBV5-1 and TRBJ1-2, with TRBD1 as a possible D gene (5 bases). Trimming pared 4 bases from V and 2 bases from J, leaving 9 bases between. This CDR3 region has 13 residues. The germline CDR1 and CDR2 sequences are SGHRS and YFSETQ. The CDR3 region has the DNA TGCGCCAGCAGCCCTACAGGAAACTATGGCTACACCTTC. Encoded protein: CASSPTGNYGYTF. Complete variable domain (other parts from reference TRBV5-1 and TRBJ1-2): KAGVTQTPRYLIKTRGQQVTLSCSPISGHRSVSWYQQTPGQGLQFLFEYFSETQRNKGNFPGRFSGRQFSNSRSEMNVSTLELGDSALYLCASSPTGNYGYTFGSGTRLTVV.